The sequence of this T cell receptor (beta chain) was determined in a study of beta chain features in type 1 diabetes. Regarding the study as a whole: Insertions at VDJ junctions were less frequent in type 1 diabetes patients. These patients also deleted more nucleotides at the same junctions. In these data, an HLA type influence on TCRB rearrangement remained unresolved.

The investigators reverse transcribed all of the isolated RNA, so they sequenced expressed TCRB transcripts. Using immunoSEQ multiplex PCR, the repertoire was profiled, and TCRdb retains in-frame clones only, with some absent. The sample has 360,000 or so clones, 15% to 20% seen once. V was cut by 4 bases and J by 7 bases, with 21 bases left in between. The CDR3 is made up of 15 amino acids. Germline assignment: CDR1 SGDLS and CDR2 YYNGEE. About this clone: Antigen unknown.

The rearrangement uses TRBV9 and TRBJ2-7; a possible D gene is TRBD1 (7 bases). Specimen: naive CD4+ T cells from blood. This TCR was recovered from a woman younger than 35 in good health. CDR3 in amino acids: CASSTRGDLTWEQYF. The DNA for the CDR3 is TGTGCCAGCAGCACCAGGGGGGACCTGACGTGGGAGCAGTACTTC.